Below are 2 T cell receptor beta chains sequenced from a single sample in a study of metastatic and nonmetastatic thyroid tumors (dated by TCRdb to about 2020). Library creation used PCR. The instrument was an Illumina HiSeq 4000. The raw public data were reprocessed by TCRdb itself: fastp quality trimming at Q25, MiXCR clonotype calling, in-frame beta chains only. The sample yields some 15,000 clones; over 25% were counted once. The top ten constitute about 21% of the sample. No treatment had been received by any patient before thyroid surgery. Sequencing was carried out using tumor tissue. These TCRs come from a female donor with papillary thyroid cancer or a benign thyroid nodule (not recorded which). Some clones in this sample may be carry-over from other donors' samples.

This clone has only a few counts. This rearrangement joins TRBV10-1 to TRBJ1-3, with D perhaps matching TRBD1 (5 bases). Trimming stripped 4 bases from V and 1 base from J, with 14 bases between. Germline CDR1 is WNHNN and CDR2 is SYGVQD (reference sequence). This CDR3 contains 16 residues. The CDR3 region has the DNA TGCGCCAGCAGTGCCTTAAGGGGAAGTTCTGGAAACACCATATATTTT. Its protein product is CASSALRGSSGNTIYF.

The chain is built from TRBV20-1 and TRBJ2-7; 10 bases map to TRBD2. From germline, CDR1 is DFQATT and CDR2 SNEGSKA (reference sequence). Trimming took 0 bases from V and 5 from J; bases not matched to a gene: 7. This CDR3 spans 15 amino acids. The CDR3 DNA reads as TGCAGTGCTAGAGATACCCTAGCGGGAGTACACGAGCAGTACTTC. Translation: CSARDTLAGVHEQYF.